The 17 T cell receptor beta chains given below trace back to one sample, sequenced in a study of post-analysis software for immune sequencing data. General study findings and limits: Relative to controls, patients had 5 or 6 TRBV segments at higher frequency, with TRBV5-6, TRBV5-1 and TRBV20-1 among these.

Each TCR beta cDNA library carried unique molecular identifiers. TCRdb recomputed calls from the PCR reads with MiXCR, one row per CDR3 protein. The table has approximately 730,000 distinct CDR3 sequences, 25% to 30% seen once; the top ten hold approximately 0.6%. Their antigens remain unidentified. Sequencing was done on a sample of blood. The receptor source for this set is a girl aged 5-17 years with multiple sclerosis.

For this clonotype: Given the absence of the conserved phenylalanine or tryptophan at the CDR3 end, a read error is likely. The gene calls are TRBV7-2 and TRBJ2-3; 11 bases are shared with TRBD2. The CDR3 spans 16 residues. The J segment lost 2 bases and the V segment lost 5 bases, leaving 6 bases of the junction unmatched. CDR1 is SGHTA and CDR2 is FQGNSA in the germline V gene. The CDR3 coding sequence is TGTGCCAGCAGCGTTGGGACTAGCGGATACACAGATACGCAGTATTCT. Protein: CASSVGTSGYTDTQYS.

The genes are TRBV5-1 and TRBJ2-3; D is perhaps TRBD2 (6 bases). V lost 5 bases and J 4 bases, leaving 23 bases between the germline ends. This CDR3 contains 17 residues. The germline V gene has CDR1 SGHRS and CDR2 YFSETQ. The CDR3 spells CASRTNPLAGGADTQYF. Written as DNA, the CDR3 is TGCGCCAGCAGGACGAACCCACTAGCCGGAGGCGCAGATACGCAGTATTTT.

This clonotype was seen more than once but under ten times. The chain combines TRBV7-2 with TRBJ2-5; TRBD2 agrees at 10 bases. Looked up from germline, CDR1 is SGHTA and CDR2 is FQGNSA. Losses at the gene ends were 5 bases for V and 2 bases for J; bases not matched to a gene: 8. This CDR3 is built from 16 residues. This chain's CDR3 is CASSKLAGIQQETQYF. CDR3 DNA: TGTGCCAGCAGCAAACTAGCGGGGATACAACAAGAGACCCAGTACTTC.

This clonotype was detected a few times. The chain has TRBV5-6 and TRBJ1-1; D perhaps matches TRBD1 (5 bases). Looked up from germline, CDR1 is SGHDT and CDR2 is YYEEEE. This CDR3 has 15 residues. Trimming shortened V by 4 bases and J by 0 bases, and 13 bases separated the two germline ends. DNA of the CDR3: TGTGCCAGCAGCCCCGCCGGGACCGTGAACACTGAAGCTTTCTTT. It codes for CASSPAGTVNTEAFF.

The CDR3 coding sequence is TGTGCCAGCAGCCGGGTCGAGGGGGCCCAAGAGACCCAGTACTTC. Its translation is CASSRVEGAQETQYF. V is TRBV7-2 and J is TRBJ2-5, with TRBD1 matching 7 bases. CDR1 is SGHTA and CDR2 is FQGNSA in the germline V gene. J was trimmed by 1 base and V by 5 bases; bases with no gene match: 7. The CDR3 sequence is 15 residues long.

The DNA of the CDR3 is TGTGCCACCAGTGACCCGGGACAGGGTACTAATCAGCCCCAGCATTTT. Translation: CATSDPGQGTNQPQHF. The V gene is TRBV24-1, the J gene TRBJ1-5; 9 bases line up with TRBD1. With 4 bases clipped from V and 4 bases from J, the junction kept 7 bases outside the gene matches. CDR1 is KGHDR, CDR2 SFDVKD, per germline. The CDR3 covers 16 residues.

In regard to this clonotype: A much more abundant neighbour one base away suggests this may be a read error. The chain is built from TRBV12-3 or TRBV12-4 and TRBJ2-5; D might be TRBD1 or TRBD2, each matching 6 bases. The tail of the sequence fits TRBJ2-7 better, so the J call may be wrong. CDR3 length: 13 amino acids. The CDR3 region is CASSLRGDHEQYF. CDR3 bases: TGTGCCAGCAGTTTAAGGGGGGACCACGAGCAGTACTTC.

The chain recombines TRBV7-2 with TRBJ2-5; TRBD2 matches 10 bases. The better agreement between TRBJ2-7 and the DNA end casts doubt on the J call. The CDR3 consists of 16 residues. CDR1 is SGHTA, CDR2 FQGNSA, per germline. The CDR3: CASSPVPSGRWYEQYF. In DNA, the CDR3 is TGTGCCAGCAGCCCCGTACCTAGCGGGAGATGGTACGAGCAGTACTTC.

This clonotype was recorded a few times. Mismatch with germline at one junction end may stem from a read error. The chain couples TRBV6-1 to TRBJ1-1; D unresolved. This CDR3 region has 15 residues. Germline values: CDR1 MNHNS, CDR2 SASEGT. The CDR3 spells CASRRSPNLNAEAFF. The CDR3 region has the DNA TGTGCCAGCAGGAGAAGCCCCAATCTGAACGCTGAGGCTTTCTTT.

The chain employs TRBV14 and TRBJ1-1; no definite D call. Germline V lookup: CDR1 SGHDN, CDR2 FVKESK. This CDR3 spans 14 amino acids. V shed 4 bases and J shed 1 base, with 10 bases lying between them. CDR3 sequence (DNA): TGTGCCAGCAGCCTAACAGCGGGGAACACTGAAGCTTTCTTT. Translation: CASSLTAGNTEAFF.

The chain uses TRBV25-1 and TRBJ2-1; D may be TRBD2 (6 bases). The CDR3 is 12 residues long. Trimming pared 3 bases from V and 7 bases from J, leaving 7 bases between. From germline, CDR1 is MGHDK and CDR2 SYGVNS. The CDR3 here is CASSEGRNEQFF. CDR3 sequence (DNA): TGTGCCAGCAGTGAGGGGAGGAATGAGCAGTTCTTC.

The chain links TRBV6-5 to TRBJ2-7; the match to TRBD2 covers 8 bases. The CDR3 covers 16 residues. The V gene's germline CDR1 is MNHEY and CDR2 SVGAGI. Trimming at V came to 0 bases and at J to 7 bases, leaving 11 bases not matched to a gene. CDR3 bases: TGTGCCAGCAGTTACTCGAAGCAGCGGGAGTTCGGTGAGCAGTACTTC. Translating gives CASSYSKQREFGEQYF.

The table lists this clonotype with a few counts. The rearrangement joins TRBV12-3 or TRBV12-4 to TRBJ1-1; TRBD1 might be the D (5 bases). The V gene lost 6 bases and the J gene lost 1 base, with 15 bases spanning the gap. The CDR3 spans 15 residues. Written as DNA, the CDR3 is TGTGCCAGCAGACCCGGGGGAGTGGGGAACACTGAAGCTTTCTTT. Its translation is CASRPGGVGNTEAFF.

As concerns this clonotype: The CDR3 does not close with the conserved phenylalanine or tryptophan, likely indicating a read error. The V and J genes are TRBV7-2 and TRBJ2-4, with D perhaps given as TRBD1 or TRBD2 (5 bases each). Matching the DNA end better, TRBJ2-7 makes the J call doubtful. CDR3 length: 16 amino acids. CDR1 SGHTA and CDR2 FQGNSA come from the germline V gene. The CDR3 spells CASSLPWGTHFAEQYL. CDR3 coding DNA: TGTGCCAGCAGCTTACCCTGGGGGACCCACTTTGCCGAGCAGTACTTA.

V gene TRBV7-9 combines with J gene TRBJ2-5; weak D call: TRBD2 (5 bases). V was trimmed by 1 base and J by 1 base, leaving 7 bases between them. The CDR3 length is 14 residues. CDR1 is SEHNR and CDR2 is FQNEAQ in the germline V gene (reference sequence). This CDR3 reads CASSLGEPQETQYF. The CDR3, as DNA: TGTGCCAGCAGCTTAGGGGAGCCCCAAGAGACCCAGTACTTC.

DNA of the CDR3: TGCAGTGCTAGAGATACCTTGGCAGGGCACCAGCATTTT. It is translated as CSARDTLAGHQHF. The V gene is TRBV20-1, the J gene TRBJ1-5; D possibly corresponds to TRBD1 (5 bases). CDR1 is DFQATT and CDR2 is SNEGSKA in the germline V gene (reference sequence). The CDR3 has 13 amino acids. V dropped 0 bases and J dropped 12 bases, with 15 bases sitting between them.

This clonotype has at least ten counts. The chain has TRBV4-1 and TRBJ2-5; perhaps TRBD2 as D (6 bases). This CDR3 comprises 13 residues. In germline, CDR1 is MGHRA, CDR2 YSYEKL. V was pared by 4 bases and J by 0 bases, with 6 bases between. The CDR3 loop reads CASSPGDQETQYF. The CDR3, as DNA: TGCGCCAGCAGCCCGGGGGACCAAGAGACCCAGTACTTC.